Below, 12 T cell receptor beta chains from the same sample are listed, as sequenced in a study of blood T cell repertoires in COVID-19. Some clones are missing from TCRdb's copy, which holds only in-frame ones; the method was immunoSEQ multiplex PCR. The sample records a few hundred thousand clones, 87% being singletons. Sequencing was carried out using peripheral blood. These receptors all come from a man aged 18 to 35 with active or convalescent COVID-19.

This clone was seen once. The gene calls are TRBV4-3 and TRBJ1-2; TRBD1 might be the D (5 bases). CDR1 LGHNA and CDR2 YSLEER come from the germline V gene. The CDR3 length is 12 residues. V was clipped by 7 bases and J by 8 bases, with 14 bases between them. The CDR3 protein is CASTGGSRGYTF. The CDR3 DNA sequence: TGCGCCAGCACCGGGGGTTCGAGAGGCTACACCTTC.

For this clone: In the same sample, other DNA sequences code for this CDR3. V is TRBV4-1 and J is TRBJ1-5; the match to TRBD1 covers 10 bases. Germline V gives CDR1 MGHRA, CDR2 YSYEKL. There are 14 residues in the CDR3. The V segment lost 1 base and the J segment 7 bases; nucleotides outside the gene matches: 1. This chain's CDR3 is CASSQGQGAQPQHF. CDR3 bases: TGCGCCAGCAGCCAAGGACAGGGGGCGCAGCCCCAGCATTTT.

This chain uses TRBV4-3 with TRBJ1-2, with a possible D match to TRBD1 (5 bases). V was shortened by 0 bases and J by 8 bases, with 16 bases between the two germline ends. The germline gives CDR1 LGHNA, CDR2 YSLEER. This CDR3 is 15 amino acids long. The CDR3: CASSQDRRGLGGYTF. DNA for the CDR3: TGCGCCAGCAGCCAAGATAGAAGGGGCCTGGGCGGCTACACCTTC.

This clone was picked up a small number of times. J is TRBJ1-2 and V is TRBV5-6; D unclear. The V gene's germline CDR1 is SGHDT and CDR2 YYEEEE. V dropped 3 bases and J dropped 4 bases, with 13 bases sitting between them. The CDR3 runs to 14 residues. CDR3 protein: CASSSVVVVYGYTF. In nucleotides, the CDR3 is TGTGCCAGCAGCTCGGTAGTCGTTGTCTATGGCTACACCTTC. Filled out from reference TRBV5-6 and TRBJ1-2, the complete variable domain reads DAGVTQSPTHLIKTRGQQVTLRCSPKSGHDTVSWYQQALGQGPQFIFQYYEEEERQRGNFPDRFSGHQFPNYSSELNVNALLLGDSALYLCASSSVVVVYGYTFGSGTRLTVV.

The chain uses TRBV4-3 and TRBJ1-2, with D possibly being TRBD1 (5 bases). The length of the CDR3 is 15 residues. Deletions cut 0 bases from V and 5 bases from J, with 13 bases between. Germline-derived CDR1 and CDR2 are LGHNA and YSLEER. DNA of the CDR3: TGCGCCAGCAGCCAAGAGGTCCAGGGATGGTATGGCTACACCTTC. Residues: CASSQEVQGWYGYTF.

This clone occurred once. The chain joins TRBV29-1 to TRBJ2-5; the match to TRBD1 covers 10 bases. This CDR3 contains 13 residues. Germline CDR1 is SQVTM and CDR2 is ANQGSEA. Trimming removed 6 bases from V and 5 bases from J; junction bases left unmatched: 6. This chain's CDR3 is CSVPTGGGETQYF. The DNA of the CDR3 is TGCAGCGTCCCGACAGGGGGCGGGGAGACCCAGTACTTC.

V is TRBV15 and J is TRBJ2-1, with 11 nucleotides matching TRBD1. Trimming removed 3 bases from V and 8 bases from J; junction bases left unmatched: 6. The germline V gene encodes CDR1 LNHNV and CDR2 YYDKDF (reference sequence). This CDR3 is 15 amino acids long. The CDR3 region has the DNA TGTGCCACCAGCAGCCCGGGACAGGGGGGGTATGAGCAGTTCTTC. This codes for CATSSPGQGGYEQFF.

The chain has TRBV5-4 and TRBJ1-1; 12 bases line up with TRBD1. CDR1 and CDR2 from the germline V gene are SGHNT and YYREEE (reference sequence). V lost 1 base and J lost 6; bases outside the gene matches: 10. The CDR3 is 17 amino acids. For the CDR3, the DNA is TGTGCCAGCAGCTTGCTTCCGGGACAGGGGGCGATCTCTGAAGCTTTCTTT. Its translation is CASSLLPGQGAISEAFF.

The chain couples TRBV11-2 to TRBJ2-7; TRBD2 matches 10 bases. Germline CDR1 reads SGHAT; CDR2 reads FQNNGV. The CDR3 runs to 17 residues. After removal of 6 bases from V and 5 bases from J, the junction contained 16 bases not matched to a gene. The CDR3 DNA reads TGTGCCAGCAGTCGGGTTCGTGGGACTAGCGACATCCACGAGCAGTACTTC. Translation: CASSRVRGTSDIHEQYF.

The CDR3 protein is CASSLARDEQYF. For the CDR3, the DNA is TGTGCCAGCAGCTTAGCGAGGGACGAGCAGTACTTC. The J gene is TRBJ2-7, the V gene TRBV7-9; D might be TRBD2 (5 bases). Per germline, CDR1 SEHNR and CDR2 FQNEAQ (reference sequence). This CDR3 is built from 12 residues. Trimming stripped 0 bases from V and 5 bases from J, with 5 bases between.

V usage is TRBV7-9 and J usage is TRBJ2-1; tentatively, D is TRBD2 (5 bases). Germline loops: CDR1 SEHNR, CDR2 FQNEAQ (reference sequence). Trimming cost V 10 bases and J 8 bases, with 24 bases left between them. The CDR3 sequence is 15 residues long. CDR3 in amino acids: CATSESWNTRDEQFF. CDR3 coding DNA: TGTGCCACCTCGGAGTCCTGGAATACTAGGGATGAGCAGTTCTTC. Supplemented by reference TRBV7-9 and TRBJ2-1, the full variable domain reads DTGVSQNPRHKITKRGQNVTFRCDPISEHNRLYWYRQTLGQGPEFLTYFQNEAQLEKSRLLSDRFSAERPKGSFSTLEIQRTEQGDSAMYLCATSESWNTRDEQFFGPGTRLTVL.

The J gene is TRBJ1-2, the V gene TRBV5-1, with TRBD1 matching over 7 bases. J gave up 4 bases and V 5 bases, and 5 bases lay outside the gene matches. The CDR3 has 13 amino acids. Germline CDR1 SGHRS, CDR2 YFSETQ. CDR3 loop: CASRPGTVYGYTF. DNA for the CDR3: TGCGCCAGCAGGCCAGGGACAGTCTATGGCTACACCTTC.